The next 3 T cell receptor beta chains were all read from a single sample in a study of cytomegalovirus exposure and HLA in healthy donors. Libraries were prepared by immunoSEQ multiplex PCR; TCRdb keeps only in-frame clonotypes and omits some of them. Of 150,000 to 200,000 clones listed, 84% are singletons. Sample: PBMCs. The receptors shown here come from a man aged 18-30 years in good health and CMV-seropositive.

This sequence joins TRBV5-4 and TRBJ2-1; 7 positions match TRBD1. V gave up 0 bases and J gave up 10 bases; unmatched junction bases: 4. From germline, CDR1 is SGHNT and CDR2 YYREEE (reference sequence). CDR3 size: 13 residues. In nucleotides, the CDR3 is TGTGCCAGCAGCTTGGACAGGGGATGGGAGCAGTTCTTC. Translated: CASSLDRGWEQFF.

The chain recombines TRBV28 with TRBJ1-1; D might be TRBD1 (5 bases). V lost 6 bases and J lost 2, with 13 bases in between. Germline V CDR1 and CDR2: MDHEN, SYDVKM. The CDR3 sequence is 14 residues long. CDR3 region: CASSIRASNTEAFF. Here the CDR3 DNA reads TGTGCCAGCAGCATCAGGGCTTCTAACACTGAAGCTTTCTTT.

This clone appeared a single time. The chain employs TRBV29-1 and TRBJ2-3; TRBD2 is a possible D gene (6 bases). Germline CDR1 and CDR2: SQVTM and ANQGSEA. V lost 6 bases and J 1 base, leaving 20 bases between the germline ends. The CDR3 is 16 residues long. In nucleotides, the CDR3 is TGCAGCGTAGCCGGGAGCACCACTACCCGCACAGATACGCAGTATTTT. Its translation: CSVAGSTTTRTDTQYF.